The entry below describes one T cell receptor beta chain. Antigen: not known. The repertoire was sequenced with immunoSEQ multiplex PCR; TCRdb's copy has only in-frame clones and lacks some. Of about 45,000 clones in the sample, 70% to 90% were seen once. Autoimmune disease history or systemic immunosuppression disqualified patients. This sample was taken from a study of OX40 agonist ivuxolimab in advanced cancers. Study-level results: Determination of antigen specificity was not performed for the expanded peripheral T cells.

The TCR sequence derives from an adult with an advanced solid tumor such as melanoma, head and neck, liver or kidney cancer. Sequenced material: CD4+ or CD8+ T cells sorted from blood, taken in a trial of the OX40 agonist ivuxolimab.

CDR3 region: CASSLTGNTDTQYF. CDR3 in DNA: TGTGCCAGCAGCTTGACAGGGAACACAGATACGCAGTATTTT. This chain links TRBV7-6 with TRBJ2-3; 7 positions agree with TRBD1. The ends lost 3 bases at V and 2 bases at J; junction bases unmatched: 2. This CDR3 is built from 14 residues. The germline V gene encodes CDR1 SGHVS and CDR2 FNYEAQ.